The entry below describes one T cell receptor beta chain. Its antigen is currently unknown. Both 60 Vbeta primers and 13 Jbeta primers went into the PCR. Here immunoSEQ multiplex PCR was the method, and the copy in TCRdb shows in-frame clones only, minus some. The sample records about 110,000 clones, under 80% being singletons. This CDR3 contains 15 residues. Germline V gives CDR1 MNHEY, CDR2 SVGAGI. The germline V and J ends were trimmed by 2 bases and 4 bases, with 15 bases remaining between them. These data come from a study of cytomegalovirus exposure and HLA in healthy donors. Donors counted as nominally healthy when sampled, yet unrecorded immune exposures were likely. The study's findings and limits: Reports described diagnosis of cytomegalovirus status by the classifier as highly specific and sensitive. Later analysis placed DRB1 highest and HLA-C lowest in TCR association rates, which differed by HLA locus.

The sample consisted of PBMCs. This clonotype was obtained from a woman aged 40 to 50 in good health and CMV-seropositive. The chain links TRBV6-5 to TRBJ2-7; possible D gene TRBD1, 6 bases. DNA for the CDR3: TGTGCCAGCAGTTACGTGGGGGCGCAAAGGTACGAGCAGTACTTC. Protein: CASSYVGAQRYEQYF.